The TCR beta chain described here comes from a study of T cells in Graves' hyperthyroidism and ophthalmopathy. For the study at large: Peripheral blood was acquired at first diagnosis, ahead of any therapy whatsoever.

This clonotype has at least ten counts. Its specificity is not known. Study-level findings and limits: Most clonotypes expanded in the thyroid (above 0.001) were also present in blood.

The length of the CDR3 is 14 residues. V shed 3 bases and J shed 8 bases, with 14 bases lying between them. From germline, CDR1 is KGHDR and CDR2 SFDVKD. Amplified TCR beta CDR3 regions derived from RNA transcripts. The study used the HTBI primer set for a first-round RT-PCR of the TCR CDR3. TCRdb fed the multiplex PCR reads into MiXCR, producing one record per CDR3 protein. This sample has fewer than 110,000 distinct CDR3 sequences; roughly 15% occur once, and the top ten carry under 45%. V is TRBV24-1 and J is TRBJ2-3; TRBD1 or TRBD2 may be the D gene (6 bases each). The clonotype comes from a woman aged 45-65 years with Graves' hyperthyroidism. The sample comprised blood. The CDR3 nucleotides are TGTGCCACCAGTGATCCGACGGGGGCTGTTACGCAGTATTTT. Protein sequence: CATSDPTGAVTQYF.